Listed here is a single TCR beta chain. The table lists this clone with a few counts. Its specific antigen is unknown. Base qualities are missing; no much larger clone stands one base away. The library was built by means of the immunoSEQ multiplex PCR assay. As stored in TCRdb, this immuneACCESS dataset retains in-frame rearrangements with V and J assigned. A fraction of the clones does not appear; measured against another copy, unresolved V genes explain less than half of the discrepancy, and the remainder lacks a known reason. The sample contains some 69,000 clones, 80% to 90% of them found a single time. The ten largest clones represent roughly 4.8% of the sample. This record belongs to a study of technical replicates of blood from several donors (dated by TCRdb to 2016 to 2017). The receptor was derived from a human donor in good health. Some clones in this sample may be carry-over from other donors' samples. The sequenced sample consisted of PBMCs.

The DNA is TGTGCCAGTCCGCGACAGGGGAAGAAACTAGTGAGTTCCTACAATGAGCAGTTCTTC. It codes for CASPRQGKKLVSSYNEQFF. This chain is built from TRBV2 and TRBJ2-1, with TRBD1 identical over 8 junction bases. Taken from the germline V gene, the CDR1 and CDR2 loops are SNHLY and FYNNEI. The CDR3 goes from the cysteine to the phenylalanine over 19 residues. Only the CDR3 portion is preserved as DNA: 57 bases, with reading frame beginning at the first base. At the junction V is shortened by 9 bases and J by 1 base; bases outside the gene matches: 20.